The clone carrying this T cell receptor beta chain was seen just once. This record belongs to a study of long-term antiretroviral therapy in people with HIV. Researchers ran immunoSEQ v3.0 at survey level. TCRdb keeps only in-frame clones here, not all; method: immunoSEQ multiplex PCR. The table shows tens of thousands of clones, with around 82% occurring only once. Germline V gene data show CDR1 as MNHEY and CDR2 as SMNVEV (reference sequence). The CDR3 contains 17 residues. V was shortened by 6 bases and J by 0 bases, with 18 bases between the two germline ends. The specimen was unsorted PBMCs, collected 3 years after starting antiretroviral therapy. The V gene is TRBV27, the J gene TRBJ2-1; the D is unclear. This clonotype originated in a middle-aged man with HIV. CDR3 DNA sequence: TGTGCCAGCAGCCTCCAAACGACGGCCAGCTCCTACAATGAGCAGTTCTTC. Its translation: CASSLQTTASSYNEQFF.